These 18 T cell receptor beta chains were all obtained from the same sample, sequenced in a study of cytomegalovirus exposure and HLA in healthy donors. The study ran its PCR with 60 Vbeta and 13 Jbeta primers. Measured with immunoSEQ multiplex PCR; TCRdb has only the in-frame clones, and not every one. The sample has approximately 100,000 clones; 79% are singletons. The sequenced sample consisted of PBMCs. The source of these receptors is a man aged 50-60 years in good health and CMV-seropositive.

The CDR3: CASTVTGLKAGELFF. In DNA, the CDR3 is TGTGCCAGCACCGTGACAGGCCTAAAGGCCGGGGAGCTGTTTTTT. The genes are TRBV6-6 and TRBJ2-2; possibly TRBD1 for D (6 bases). Trimming took off 7 bases at V and 6 bases at J, with 18 bases between the two ends. Germline lookup yields CDR1 MNHNY and CDR2 SVGAGI (reference sequence). The CDR3 is 15 amino acids.

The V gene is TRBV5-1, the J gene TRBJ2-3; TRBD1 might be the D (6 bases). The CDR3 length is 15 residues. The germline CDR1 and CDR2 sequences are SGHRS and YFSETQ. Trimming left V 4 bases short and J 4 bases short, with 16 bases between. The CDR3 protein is CASSPTGHPADTQYF. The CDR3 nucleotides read TGCGCCAGCAGCCCGACAGGACATCCGGCAGATACGCAGTATTTT.

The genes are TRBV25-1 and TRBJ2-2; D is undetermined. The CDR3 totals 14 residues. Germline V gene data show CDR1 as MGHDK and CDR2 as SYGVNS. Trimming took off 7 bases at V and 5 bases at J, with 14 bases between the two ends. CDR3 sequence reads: CASTSHHGTGELFF. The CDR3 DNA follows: TGTGCCAGCACAAGTCACCACGGGACCGGGGAGCTGTTTTTT.

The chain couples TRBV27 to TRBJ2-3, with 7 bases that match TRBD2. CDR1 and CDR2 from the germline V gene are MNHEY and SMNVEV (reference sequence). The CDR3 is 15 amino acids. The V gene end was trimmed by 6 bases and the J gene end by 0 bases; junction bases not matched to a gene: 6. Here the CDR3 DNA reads TGTGCCAGCAGCTTGGGACTATCTAGCACAGATACGCAGTATTTT. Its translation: CASSLGLSSTDTQYF.

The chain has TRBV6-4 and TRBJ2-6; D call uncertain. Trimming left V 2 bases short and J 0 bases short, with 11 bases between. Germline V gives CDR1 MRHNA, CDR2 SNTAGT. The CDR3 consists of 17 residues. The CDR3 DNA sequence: TGTGCCAGCAGTGACGTAGCAATCAACTCTGGGGCCAACGTCCTGACTTTC. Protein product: CASSDVAINSGANVLTF.

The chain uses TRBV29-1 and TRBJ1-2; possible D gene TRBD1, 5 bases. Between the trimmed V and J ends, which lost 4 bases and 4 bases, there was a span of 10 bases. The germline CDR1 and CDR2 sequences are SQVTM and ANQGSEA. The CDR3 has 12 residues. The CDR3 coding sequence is TGCAGCGTTGGGGGCGCCGGCTATGGCTACACCTTC. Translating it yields CSVGGAGYGYTF. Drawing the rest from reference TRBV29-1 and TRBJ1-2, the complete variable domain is SAVISQKPSRDICQRGTSLTIQCQVDSQVTMMFWYRQQPGQSLTLIATANQGSEATYESGFVIDKFPISRPNLTFSTLTVSNMSPEDSSIYLCSVGGAGYGYTFGSGTRLTVV.

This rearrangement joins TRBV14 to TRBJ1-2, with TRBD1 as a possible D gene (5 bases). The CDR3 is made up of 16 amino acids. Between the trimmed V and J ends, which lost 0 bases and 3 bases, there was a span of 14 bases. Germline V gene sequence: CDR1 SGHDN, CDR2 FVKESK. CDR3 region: CASSQDQRGGDYGYTF. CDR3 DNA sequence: TGTGCCAGCAGCCAAGATCAGCGGGGGGGGGACTATGGCTACACCTTC.

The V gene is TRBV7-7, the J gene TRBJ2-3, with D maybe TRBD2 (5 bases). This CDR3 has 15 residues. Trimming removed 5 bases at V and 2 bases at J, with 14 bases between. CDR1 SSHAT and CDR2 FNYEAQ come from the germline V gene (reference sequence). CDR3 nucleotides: TGTGCCAGCAGCAACGGGGTAGGCCTCACAGATACGCAGTATTTT. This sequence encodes CASSNGVGLTDTQYF.

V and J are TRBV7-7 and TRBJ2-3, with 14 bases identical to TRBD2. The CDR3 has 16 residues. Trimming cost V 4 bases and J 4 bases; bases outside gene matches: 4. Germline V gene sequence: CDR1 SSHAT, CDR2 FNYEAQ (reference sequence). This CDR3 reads CASSSGGLAGADTQYF. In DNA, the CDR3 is TGTGCCAGCAGCTCTGGGGGACTAGCGGGAGCAGATACGCAGTATTTT.

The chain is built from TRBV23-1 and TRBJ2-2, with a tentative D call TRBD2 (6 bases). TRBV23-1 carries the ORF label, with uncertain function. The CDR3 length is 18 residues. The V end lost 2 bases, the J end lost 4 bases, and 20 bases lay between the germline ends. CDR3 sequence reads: CASSQPSNGGIGTGELFF. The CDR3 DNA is TGCGCCAGCAGTCAACCCTCTAATGGAGGGATTGGCACCGGGGAGCTGTTTTTT.

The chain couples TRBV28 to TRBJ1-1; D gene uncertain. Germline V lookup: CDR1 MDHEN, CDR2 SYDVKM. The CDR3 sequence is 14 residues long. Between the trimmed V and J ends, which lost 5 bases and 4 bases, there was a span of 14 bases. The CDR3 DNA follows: TGTGCCAGCAGTCTCATCACACGGGTCACTGAAGCTTTCTTT. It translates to CASSLITRVTEAFF.

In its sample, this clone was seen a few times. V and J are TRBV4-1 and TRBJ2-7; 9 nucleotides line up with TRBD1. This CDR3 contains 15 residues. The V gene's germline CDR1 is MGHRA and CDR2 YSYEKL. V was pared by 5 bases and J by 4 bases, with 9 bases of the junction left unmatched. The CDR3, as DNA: TGCGCCAGCAGCGAAGGGACAGGGTCGTTTTACGAGCAGTACTTC. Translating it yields CASSEGTGSFYEQYF.

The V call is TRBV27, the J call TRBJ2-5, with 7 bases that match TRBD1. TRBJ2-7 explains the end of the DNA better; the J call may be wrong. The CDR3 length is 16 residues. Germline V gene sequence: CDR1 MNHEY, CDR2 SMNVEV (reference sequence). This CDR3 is CASSLSRDSRPYEQYF. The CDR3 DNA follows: TGTGCCAGCAGTTTATCTCGGGACAGCAGACCCTACGAGCAGTACTTC.

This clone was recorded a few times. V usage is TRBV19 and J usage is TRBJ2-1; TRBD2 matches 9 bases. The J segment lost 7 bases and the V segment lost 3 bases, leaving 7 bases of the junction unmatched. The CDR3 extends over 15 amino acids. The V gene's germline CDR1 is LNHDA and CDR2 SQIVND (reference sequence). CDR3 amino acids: CASSITAGGTNEQFF. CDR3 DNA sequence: TGTGCCAGTAGTATCACAGCGGGAGGAACGAATGAGCAGTTCTTC.

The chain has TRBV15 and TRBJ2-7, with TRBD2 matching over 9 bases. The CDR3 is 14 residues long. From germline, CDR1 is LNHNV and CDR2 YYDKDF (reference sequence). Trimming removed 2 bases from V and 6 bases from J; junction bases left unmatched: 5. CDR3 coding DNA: TGTGCCACCAGCAGATCTAGCGGGATGCTCGAGCAGTACTTC. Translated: CATSRSSGMLEQYF. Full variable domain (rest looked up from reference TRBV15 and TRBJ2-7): DAMVIQNPRYQVTQFGKPVTLSCSQTLNHNVMYWYQQKSSQAPKLLFHYYDKDFNNEADTPDNFQSRRPNTSFCFLDIRSPGLGDTAMYLCATSRSSGMLEQYFGPGTRLTVT.

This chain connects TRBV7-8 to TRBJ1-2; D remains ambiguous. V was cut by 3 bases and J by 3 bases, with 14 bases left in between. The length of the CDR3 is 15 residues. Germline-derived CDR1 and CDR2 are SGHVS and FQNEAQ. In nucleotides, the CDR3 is TGTGCCAGCAGCTTGGACTGGGGTCAAGACTATGGCTACACCTTC. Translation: CASSLDWGQDYGYTF.

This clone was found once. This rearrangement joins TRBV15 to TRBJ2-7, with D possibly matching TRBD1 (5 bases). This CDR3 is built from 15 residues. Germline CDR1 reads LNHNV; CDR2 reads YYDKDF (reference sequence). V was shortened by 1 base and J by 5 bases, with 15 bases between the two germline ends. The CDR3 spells CATSRGTGEFDEQYF. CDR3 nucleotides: TGTGCCACCAGCAGAGGAACAGGAGAGTTCGACGAGCAGTACTTC.

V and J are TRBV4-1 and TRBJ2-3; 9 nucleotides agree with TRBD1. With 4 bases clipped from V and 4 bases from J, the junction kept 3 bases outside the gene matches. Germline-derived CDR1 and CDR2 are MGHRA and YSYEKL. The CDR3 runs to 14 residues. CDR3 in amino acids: CASSPYRGPDTQYF. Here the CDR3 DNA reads TGCGCCAGCAGCCCCTACAGGGGGCCAGATACGCAGTATTTT.